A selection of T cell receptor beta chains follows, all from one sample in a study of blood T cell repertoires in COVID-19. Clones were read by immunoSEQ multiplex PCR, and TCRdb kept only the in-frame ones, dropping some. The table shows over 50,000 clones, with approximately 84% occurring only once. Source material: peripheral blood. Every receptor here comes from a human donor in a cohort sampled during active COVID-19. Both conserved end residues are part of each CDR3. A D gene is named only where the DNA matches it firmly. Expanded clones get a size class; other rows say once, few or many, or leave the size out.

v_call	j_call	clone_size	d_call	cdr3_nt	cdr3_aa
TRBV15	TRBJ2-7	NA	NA	TGTGCCACCAGCAGAGTTCGCGCCAACGAGCAGTACTTC	CATSRVRANEQYF
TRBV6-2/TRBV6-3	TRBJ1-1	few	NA	TGTGCCAGCAGTTACGGAGAGGCCATGAGTACTGAAGCTTTCTTT	CASSYGEAMSTEAFF
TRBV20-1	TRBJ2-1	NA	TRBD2	TGCAGTGCTAGTGGGCTAGCGGGAGTGGATGAGCAGTTCTTC	CSASGLAGVDEQFF
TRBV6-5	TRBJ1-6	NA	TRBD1	TGTGCCAGCTCAGGGACAGGGTTTTCACCCCTCCACTTT	CASSGTGFSPLHF
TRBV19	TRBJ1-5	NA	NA	TGTGCCAGTAGTATTTGGGAGGTCAATCAGCCCCAGCATTTT	CASSIWEVNQPQHF
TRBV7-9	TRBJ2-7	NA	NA	TGTGCCAGCAGTCCGACGGGTGGCTTCTCCTCCTACGAGCAGTACTTC	CASSPTGGFSSYEQYF
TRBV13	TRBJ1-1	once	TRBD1	TGTGCCAGCAGGCGCAAAACGACAGGGAAAGCTTTCTTT	CASRRKTTGKAFF
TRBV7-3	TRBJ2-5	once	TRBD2	TGTGCCAGCAGCCCCCTTCAGGCGGGAGTGGAGACCCAGTACTTC	CASSPLQAGVETQYF
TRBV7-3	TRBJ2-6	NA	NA	TGTGCCAGCAGCATCGAGAGACAGTCTGGGGCCAACGTCCTGACTTTC	CASSIERQSGANVLTF
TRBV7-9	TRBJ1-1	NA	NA	TGTGCCAGCAGCTTGTCGTCAGTTAACACTGAAGCTTTCTTT	CASSLSSVNTEAFF
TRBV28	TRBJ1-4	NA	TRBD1	TGTGCCAGCAGTTTAGTAGGGACAGGATTTAAACTGTTTTTT	CASSLVGTGFKLFF
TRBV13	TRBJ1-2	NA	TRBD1	TGTGCCAGCAGCTTAGGGGCAGGGGGTTCTTATGGCTACACCTTC	CASSLGAGGSYGYTF
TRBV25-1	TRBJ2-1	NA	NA	TGTGCCAGCAGTGAATCGGCAGGAAGTTACAATGAGCAGTTCTTC	CASSESAGSYNEQFF
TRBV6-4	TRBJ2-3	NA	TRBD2	TGTGCCAGCAGTAAGGGACTAGCGGGGAGCACAGATACGCAGTATTTT	CASSKGLAGSTDTQYF
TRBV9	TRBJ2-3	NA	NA	TGTGCCAGCAGCATTGGGGAGCGGAGCACAGATACGCAGTATTTT	CASSIGERSTDTQYF
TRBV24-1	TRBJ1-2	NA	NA	TGTGCCACCAGTGAGGGCACCTCGGATAACGGCTACACCTTC	CATSEGTSDNGYTF
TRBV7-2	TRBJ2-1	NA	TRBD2	TGTGCCAGCAGGCCGACTAGCGGGAGGCCTAATGAGCAGTTCTTC	CASRPTSGRPNEQFF
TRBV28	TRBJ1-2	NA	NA	TGTGCCAGCAGCTCGCCCGGGGGACCCAACTATGGCTACACCTTC	CASSSPGGPNYGYTF
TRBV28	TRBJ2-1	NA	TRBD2	TGTGCCAGCAGTTTTGGGGGGACTAGGAATGAGCAGTTCTTC	CASSFGGTRNEQFF
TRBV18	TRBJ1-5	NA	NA	TGTGCCAGCTCACCGGGGGGTTATAGCAATCAGCCCCAGCATTTT	CASSPGGYSNQPQHF
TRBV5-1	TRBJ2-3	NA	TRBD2	TGCGCCAGCAGCCTCGGGACTAGCGGGAGTACAGATACGCAGTATTTT	CASSLGTSGSTDTQYF
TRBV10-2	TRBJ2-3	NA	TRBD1	TGCGCCAGCAGGGACCGGGACAGGGGGCAGAGAGATACGCAGTATTTT	CASRDRDRGQRDTQYF
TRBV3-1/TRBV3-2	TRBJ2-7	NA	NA	TGTGCCAGCAGCCAATGGCACAGGGCCTACGAGCAGTACTTC	CASSQWHRAYEQYF
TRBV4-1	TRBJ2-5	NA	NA	TGCGCCAGCAGCCGGTACAGACAAGAGACCCAGTACTTC	CASSRYRQETQYF
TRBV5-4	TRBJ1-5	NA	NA	TGTGCCAGCAGCTTGGATGGAGGGCCCAATCAGCCCCAGCATTTT	CASSLDGGPNQPQHF
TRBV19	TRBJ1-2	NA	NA	TGTGCCAGTAGTATACGGGCGGGGTATGGCTACACCTTC	CASSIRAGYGYTF
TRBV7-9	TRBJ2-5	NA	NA	TGTGCCAGCAGCTTAGACGGGTTAGGTGCGACCCAGTACTTC	CASSLDGLGATQYF
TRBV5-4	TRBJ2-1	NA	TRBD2	TGTGCCAGCAACGCCGGGACTAGCGAGTTCTTC	CASNAGTSEFF
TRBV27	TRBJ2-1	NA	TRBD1	TGTGCCAGCAACCCGACAGGGTCCAATGAGCAGTTCTTC	CASNPTGSNEQFF
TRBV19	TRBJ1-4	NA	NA	TGTGCCAGTAGGACTACAGGGACAACTAATGAAAAACTGTTTTTT	CASRTTGTTNEKLFF
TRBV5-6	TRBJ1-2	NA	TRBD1	TGTGCCAGCAGCTCGACCCTCTTACAGGGGAATAACTATGGCTACACCTTC	CASSSTLLQGNNYGYTF
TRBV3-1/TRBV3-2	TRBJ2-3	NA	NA	TGTGCCAGCAGCCAATCCACCAGGGGACGGGATACGCAGTATTTT	CASSQSTRGRDTQYF
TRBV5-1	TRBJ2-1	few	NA	TGCGCCAGCAGCTCGAACGGGAATGAGCAGTTCTTC	CASSSNGNEQFF